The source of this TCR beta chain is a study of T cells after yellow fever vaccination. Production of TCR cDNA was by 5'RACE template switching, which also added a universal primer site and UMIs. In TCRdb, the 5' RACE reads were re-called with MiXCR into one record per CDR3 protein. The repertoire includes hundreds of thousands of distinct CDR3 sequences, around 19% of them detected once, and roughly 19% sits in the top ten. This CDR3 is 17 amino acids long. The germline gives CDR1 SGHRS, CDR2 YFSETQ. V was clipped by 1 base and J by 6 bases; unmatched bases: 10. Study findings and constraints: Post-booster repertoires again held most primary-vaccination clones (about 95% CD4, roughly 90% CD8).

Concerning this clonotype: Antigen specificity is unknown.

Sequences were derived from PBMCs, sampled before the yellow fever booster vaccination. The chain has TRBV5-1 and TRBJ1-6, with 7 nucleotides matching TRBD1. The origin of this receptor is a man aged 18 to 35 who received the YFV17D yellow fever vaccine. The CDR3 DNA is TGCGCCAGCAGCTTGACAGGGGCCGGTTATGTTAATTCACCCCTCCACTTT. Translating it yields CASSLTGAGYVNSPLHF.